This T cell receptor beta chain comes out of a study of shared clonotypes between healthy human individuals. Regarding the study as a whole: Non-shared clonotypes were found to have lower generation probabilities than the clonotypes that were shared by all four of the sorted-subset donors. Approximately 5.4% of naive CD4 clonotypes were common to several donors.

Trimming cost V 6 bases and J 5 bases, with 11 bases left between them. Per the germline V gene, CDR1 is DFQATT and CDR2 is SNEGSKA (reference sequence). The CDR3 runs 11 residues. The sample holds one count of this clone. Its antigen is undetermined. Selected positively for CCR7 and CD45RO-negative, naive CD8 cells excluded terminally differentiated effector memory CD45RA+ cells. Several immunoSEQ plates held equal portions of the genomic DNA taken from each subset. Per the original data handling: Without quality scores, immunoSEQ junctional reads could not be filtered like full-length reads. The method was immunoSEQ multiplex PCR; TCRdb's version includes in-frame clones alone and lacks a portion of them. That table gives V, J and clone size, and the DNA gave D and trimming. This sample has 750,000 to 1,000,000 clones, with nearly 95% found just once.

V is TRBV20-1 and J is TRBJ2-7; perhaps TRBD2 as D (6 bases). Sequenced: naive CD8+ T cells sorted from blood. The sequence was obtained from a man aged 25-45 years in good health. DNA of the CDR3: TGCAGTGCGCGGGATCAGAACGAGCAGTACTTC. Protein product: CSARDQNEQYF.